This TCR beta chain came from a study of tumor-infiltrating lymphocytes in oesophageal squamous cell carcinoma. From the PCR reads, TCRdb called clonotypes with MiXCR, one entry per CDR3 protein. The data contain about 25,000 distinct CDR3 sequences, 30% to 40% of them seen just once; the ten biggest clones take up 23%. This TCR was recovered from a male donor with esophageal squamous cell carcinoma. The sample taken for sequencing was esophageal tumor tissue.

The CDR3 protein is CASSPLRAGELFF. The CDR3 DNA sequence: TGCGCCAGCAGCCCCCTGAGGGCCGGGGAGCTGTTTTTT. The chain combines TRBV5-1 with TRBJ2-2; the D gene is possibly TRBD2 (5 bases). This CDR3 region has 13 residues. The germline CDR1 and CDR2 sequences are SGHRS and YFSETQ. Between the trimmed V and J ends, which lost 4 bases and 6 bases, there was a span of 10 bases. Together with reference TRBV5-1 and TRBJ2-2, the CDR3 gives the full variable domain: KAGVTQTPRYLIKTRGQQVTLSCSPISGHRSVSWYQQTPGQGLQFLFEYFSETQRNKGNFPGRFSGRQFSNSRSEMNVSTLELGDSALYLCASSPLRAGELFFGEGSRLTVL.